This TCR beta chain was profiled in a study of blood T cell repertoires in COVID-19. Study in general: The United States, Italy and Spain provided the acute and convalescent COVID-19 samples. The analysed material was cDNA or gDNA that came from T cells, B-cell-depleted T cells, or PBMCs.

Germline V CDR1 and CDR2: LNHDA, SQIVND (reference sequence). Losses at the gene ends were 5 bases for V and 4 bases for J; bases not matched to a gene: 3. The CDR3 covers 13 residues. Per the study methods: From reference gene primer amplification, estimates of nucleated cell counts were derived. Measured with immunoSEQ multiplex PCR; TCRdb has only the in-frame clones, and not every one. That table supplies the V and J calls and clone size; D and trimming were determined from the DNA. The sample carries approximately 220,000 clones, just over 85% recorded once. This chain uses TRBV19 with TRBJ1-1; 8 bases are shared with TRBD1. This clonotype originated in a woman aged 40 to 49 with acute COVID-19. Sequenced material: PBMCs or T cells enriched from blood (not recorded which). CDR3 region: CASSRGTGTEAFF. The CDR3 DNA sequence: TGTGCCAGTAGTCGGGGGACAGGCACTGAAGCTTTCTTT.